The 21 T cell receptor beta chains listed next were all sequenced from one sample in a study of human T cells and chemical hapten exposure. Time point denoted: patch test 1, 2 weeks after DPC sensitization. Treatment of the sample: therapeutic diphenylcyclopropenone sensitization with weekly scalp DPC. Each CDR3 protein gets one entry after TCRdb re-called the RACE reads with MiXCR. Of fewer than 100,000 distinct CDR3 sequences listed, approximately 12% are singletons. Here the sequenced sample was whole blood, taken in connection with sensitization to the hapten diphenylcyclopropenone (DPC). These TCRs come from a woman in her sixties with alopecia areata. Some clones in this sample may be carry-over from other donors' samples.

This clonotype has at least ten counts. This chain uses TRBV4-1 with TRBJ2-7; D tentatively reads TRBD1 or TRBD2 (5 bases each). In germline, CDR1 is MGHRA, CDR2 YSYEKL. This CDR3 is 16 amino acids long. The V end was cut by 3 bases, the J end by 3 bases, with 18 bases between. This CDR3 reads CASSQMPGTGIYEQYF. The CDR3 bases are TGCGCCAGCAGCCAGATGCCCGGGACGGGAATCTACGAGCAGTACTTC.

The rearrangement links TRBV7-8 to TRBJ2-6, with D possibly TRBD1 on 5 matching bases. The germline V and J ends were trimmed by 4 bases and 0 bases, with 10 bases remaining between them. The CDR3 spans 16 residues. Germline CDR1 and CDR2: SGHVS and FQNEAQ. The CDR3 here is CASSSGPNSGANVLTF. CDR3 nucleotides: TGTGCCAGCAGCTCAGGGCCGAACTCTGGGGCCAACGTCCTGACTTTC.

This clonotype was observed at least ten times. The chain has TRBV20-1 and TRBJ1-1; D unresolved. Deletions cut 6 bases from V and 7 bases from J, with 15 bases between. The CDR3 length is 12 residues. The V gene's germline CDR1 is DFQATT and CDR2 SNEGSKA (reference sequence). The CDR3 DNA sequence: TGCAGTGCCAGCGACTACAGCTTTGAAGCTTTCTTT. Translating it yields CSASDYSFEAFF.

This chain links TRBV7-9 with TRBJ2-7, with a tentative D call TRBD2 (6 bases). The CDR3 is 14 amino acids. From germline, CDR1 is SEHNR and CDR2 FQNEAQ (reference sequence). Trimming cost V 5 bases and J 4 bases, with 15 bases left between them. In DNA form, the CDR3 reads TGTGCCAGCAGCCTGGAGGGACGAGGATACGAGCAGTACTTC. Its translation is CASSLEGRGYEQYF. Full variable domain (remainder filled in from reference TRBV7-9 and TRBJ2-7): DTGVSQNPRHKITKRGQNVTFRCDPISEHNRLYWYRQTLGQGPEFLTYFQNEAQLEKSRLLSDRFSAERPKGSFSTLEIQRTEQGDSAMYLCASSLEGRGYEQYFGPGTRLTVT.

In this sample, this clonotype turned up many times. This rearrangement joins TRBV7-9 to TRBJ1-5, with D unclear. V lost 5 bases, J lost 4 bases, and 9 bases lay in between. The germline V gene has CDR1 SEHNR and CDR2 FQNEAQ (reference sequence). The CDR3 is 13 amino acids. CDR3 protein: CASSPGVNQPQHF. The CDR3, as DNA: TGTGCCAGCAGCCCCGGCGTAAATCAGCCCCAGCATTTT.

The rearrangement uses TRBV20-1 and TRBJ1-2; 9 bases are shared with TRBD1. Trimming removed 7 bases from V and 3 bases from J; junction bases left unmatched: 6. The length of the CDR3 is 13 residues. The germline gives CDR1 DFQATT, CDR2 SNEGSKA (reference sequence). The CDR3 DNA is TGCAGTGTGACACAGGGGGCGGACTATGGCTACACCTTC. This gives the protein CSVTQGADYGYTF.

The chain is built from TRBV10-3 and TRBJ2-7; 7 bases line up with TRBD1. Unmatched junction bases numbered 5, after V lost 6 bases and J lost 3 bases. Germline V CDR1 and CDR2: ENHRY, SYGVKD. The CDR3 has 13 amino acids. CDR3 loop: CAIREDRLYEQYF. DNA of the CDR3: TGTGCCATCAGAGAGGACAGGCTCTACGAGCAGTACTTC.

This clonotype occurred a few times. The DNA of the CDR3 is TGTGCCGGAGGACTAGCGGGTGAAACTTCCTACAATGAGCAGTTCTTC. Its protein is CAGGLAGETSYNEQFF. This chain links TRBV7-9 with TRBJ2-1, with TRBD2 matching 11 bases. Germline V gives CDR1 SEHNR, CDR2 FQNEAQ (reference sequence). The CDR3 is made up of 16 amino acids. V lost 11 bases to trimming and J lost 1 base; unmatched junction nucleotides: 10.

This clonotype was seen more than once but under ten times. The chain has TRBV20-1 and TRBJ1-1, with a weak D call TRBD1 (5 bases). Germline loops: CDR1 DFQATT, CDR2 SNEGSKA (reference sequence). The V and J ends lost 6 bases and 1 base respectively, with 15 bases between them. The CDR3 has 14 residues. For the CDR3, the DNA is TGCAGTGCCACCCTCGACAGCTCGAACACTGAAGCTTTCTTT. Protein product: CSATLDSSNTEAFF.

At least ten counts were recorded for this clonotype. The chain carries TRBV5-1 and TRBJ2-1; D is unclear. The V and J ends lost 4 bases and 9 bases respectively, with 20 bases between them. Per germline, CDR1 SGHRS and CDR2 YFSETQ. This CDR3 region has 15 residues. The CDR3 sequence: CASSPDGSASGEQFF. The CDR3 nucleotides are TGCGCCAGCAGCCCTGACGGCTCTGCGTCGGGTGAGCAGTTCTTC. Full variable domain (remainder filled in from reference TRBV5-1 and TRBJ2-1): KAGVTQTPRYLIKTRGQQVTLSCSPISGHRSVSWYQQTPGQGLQFLFEYFSETQRNKGNFPGRFSGRQFSNSRSEMNVSTLELGDSALYLCASSPDGSASGEQFFGPGTRLTVL.

The J gene is TRBJ1-2, the V gene TRBV27; 9 bases fit TRBD1. The CDR3 loop spans 13 amino acids. The germline gives CDR1 MNHEY, CDR2 SMNVEV (reference sequence). Unmatched junction bases numbered 5, after V lost 4 bases and J lost 8 bases. The CDR3 DNA reads TGTGCCAGCAGTTCAGGGACAGGGTCCGGCTACACCTTC. This translates into CASSSGTGSGYTF.

The chain employs TRBV20-1 and TRBJ1-2, with D possibly TRBD1 on 6 matching bases. The germline gives CDR1 DFQATT, CDR2 SNEGSKA (reference sequence). V shed 5 bases and J shed 4 bases, with 11 bases lying between them. The CDR3 loop spans 12 amino acids. The CDR3 DNA reads TGCAGTGCTGTTCGACAGGCCTATGGCTACACCTTC. Amino acids: CSAVRQAYGYTF.

V and J are TRBV18 and TRBJ1-6; 9 bases map to TRBD1. The CDR3 is made up of 18 amino acids. Germline V gene sequence: CDR1 KGHSH, CDR2 LQKENI. V shed 2 bases and J 7 bases; nucleotides not matched to a gene: 12. CDR3 sequence (DNA): TGTGCCAGCTCACCAGTAAAAATCCGGGACAGGGAGAATTCACCCCTCCACTTT. This codes for CASSPVKIRDRENSPLHF.

The chain carries TRBV27 and TRBJ2-7; D may be TRBD2 (5 bases). The length of the CDR3 is 19 residues. The germline V and J ends were trimmed by 1 base and 2 bases, with 24 bases remaining between them. The germline V gene encodes CDR1 MNHEY and CDR2 SMNVEV (reference sequence). CDR3 loop: CASSLYPSYPASEAYEQYF. DNA for the CDR3: TGTGCCAGCAGTTTATATCCCTCATATCCGGCATCGGAGGCCTACGAGCAGTACTTC.

In its sample, this clonotype was seen a few times. The rearrangement uses TRBV7-6 and TRBJ1-4; D is unclear. V dropped 1 base and J dropped 6 bases, with 9 bases sitting between them. The germline gives CDR1 SGHVS, CDR2 FNYEAQ. This CDR3 is 14 amino acids long. Written as DNA, the CDR3 is TGTGCCAGCAGCTTAGTCATTGAGGATGAAAAACTGTTTTTT. Translated, it gives CASSLVIEDEKLFF.

On this clonotype: One end of the junction fails to match germline, which may point to a read error. V usage is TRBV2 and J usage is TRBJ2-3; unclear D gene. The CDR3 is 15 amino acids. The germline gives CDR1 SNHLY, CDR2 FYNNEI. The CDR3 nucleotides are TGTGCCAGCAGTCAAGCTCAAGCTTGGACAGATACGCAGTATTTT. This sequence encodes CASSQAQAWTDTQYF.

This clonotype was seen at least ten times. Relative to the germline gene, one junction end is altered; a read error may explain this. The V gene is TRBV6-5, the J gene TRBJ2-1; 8 positions match TRBD1. The CDR3 consists of 11 residues. The germline CDR1 and CDR2 sequences are MNHEY and SVGAGI. In DNA form, the CDR3 reads TGTGCCAGCAGAAGCCAGGGGGCGTTCGTCTTC. It encodes CASRSQGAFVF.

In its sample, this clonotype was seen a few times. Written as DNA, the CDR3 is TGTGCCAGCGTCGGGACAGGGGGCTCCGGTTCACCCCTCCACTTT. It codes for CASVGTGGSGSPLHF. The rearrangement uses TRBV2 and TRBJ1-6; 12 bases are a match to TRBD1. CDR1 is SNHLY and CDR2 is FYNNEI in the germline V gene. V shed 8 bases and J 9 bases; nucleotides not matched to a gene: 8. This CDR3 region has 15 residues.

The chain joins TRBV10-3 to TRBJ1-1; the match to TRBD1 covers 8 bases. CDR1 is ENHRY and CDR2 is SYGVKD in the germline V gene. The V gene end was trimmed by 7 bases and the J gene end by 4 bases; junction bases not matched to a gene: 8. The CDR3 has 14 residues. The chain's CDR3 is CAITNGQGGTEAFF. The CDR3 DNA follows: TGTGCCATCACCAACGGACAGGGAGGCACTGAAGCTTTCTTT.

This chain links TRBV7-6 with TRBJ1-5, with D tentatively TRBD1 (6 bases). V lost 1 base to trimming and J lost 1 base, with 14 bases between them. Germline values: CDR1 SGHVS, CDR2 FNYEAQ. The CDR3 has 17 residues. Here the CDR3 reads CASSLVPPGDSNQPQHF. Written as DNA, the CDR3 is TGTGCCAGCAGCTTAGTACCCCCAGGGGACAGCAATCAGCCCCAGCATTTT.

The chain links TRBV12-3 or TRBV12-4 to TRBJ1-2; D gene ambiguous. V was clipped by 7 bases and J by 4 bases, with 13 bases between them. CDR3 length: 13 residues. CDR3 sequence: CASTLEGLYGYTF. The CDR3 coding sequence is TGTGCCAGCACTCTGGAGGGCCTCTATGGCTACACCTTC.